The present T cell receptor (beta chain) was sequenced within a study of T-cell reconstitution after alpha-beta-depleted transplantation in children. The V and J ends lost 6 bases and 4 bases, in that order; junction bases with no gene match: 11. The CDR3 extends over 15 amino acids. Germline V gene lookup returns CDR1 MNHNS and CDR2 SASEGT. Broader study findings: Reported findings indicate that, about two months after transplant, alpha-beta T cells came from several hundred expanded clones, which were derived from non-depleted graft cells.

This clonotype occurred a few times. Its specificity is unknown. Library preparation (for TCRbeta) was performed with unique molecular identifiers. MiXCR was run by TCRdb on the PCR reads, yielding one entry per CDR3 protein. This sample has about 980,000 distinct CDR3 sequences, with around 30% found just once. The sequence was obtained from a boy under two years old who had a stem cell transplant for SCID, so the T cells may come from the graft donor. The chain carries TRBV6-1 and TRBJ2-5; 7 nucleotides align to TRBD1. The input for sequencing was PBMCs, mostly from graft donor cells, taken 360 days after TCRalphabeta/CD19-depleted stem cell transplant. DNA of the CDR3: TGTGCCAGCAGCCGCGGCCAGGGACAGATAGAGACCCAGTACTTC. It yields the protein CASSRGQGQIETQYF.